Presented here are 29 T cell receptor beta chains from one specimen sequenced in a study of T cell responses to AZD1222 COVID-19 vaccine (TCRdb year 2021). The sample's time point label is to be understood as: baseline before first vaccination. Library method: the immunoSEQ multiplex PCR assay. TCRdb took this table from immuneACCESS and kept in-frame rearrangements with V and J called. Such tables lack part of the clones; where checked against another copy, unresolved V genes explain under half of the gap, and the rest is unexplained. The sample contains approximately 89,000 clones, about 88% of them found a single time. About 14% of the sample is in the top ten clones. The sequences come from peripheral blood, collected on day 0 of AZD1222 vaccination. All receptors derive from an adult in good health.

J is TRBJ1-4 and V is TRBV19, with 7 bases identical to TRBD1. V shed 5 bases, J shed 8 bases, and the junction held 5 bases outside the gene matches. Germline V gives CDR1 LNHDA, CDR2 SQIVND (reference sequence). There are 13 residues in the CDR3. CDR3 coding DNA: TGTGCCAGTAGTGCCGACAGGGACGAAAAACTGTTTTTT. It translates to CASSADRDEKLFF. The full variable domain, completed using reference TRBV19 and TRBJ1-4, is DGGITQSPKYLFRKEGQNVTLSCEQNLNHDAMYWYRQDPGQGLRLIYYSQIVNDFQKGDIAEGYSVSREKKESFPLTVTSAQKNPTAFYLCASSADRDEKLFFGSGTQLSVL.

The gene calls are TRBV30 and TRBJ1-3; a weak D match, TRBD1 (6 bases). The CDR3 is 14 residues long. The V gene lost 0 bases and the J gene lost 4 bases, with 10 bases spanning the gap. From germline, CDR1 is GTSNPN and CDR2 SVGIG (reference sequence). CDR3 coding DNA: TGTGCCTGGAGTGTCACAGGGCCCGGAAACACCATATATTTT. Translation gives CAWSVTGPGNTIYF.

The chain recombines TRBV18 with TRBJ1-6; 10 bases fit TRBD1. This CDR3 is 13 amino acids long. CDR1 KGHSH and CDR2 LQKENI come from the germline V gene. V shed 5 bases and J 13 bases; nucleotides not matched to a gene: 5. Written as DNA, the CDR3 is TGTGCCAGCTCAGGACAGGGGGAAAGGCCCCTCCACTTT. It is translated as CASSGQGERPLHF.

The V call is TRBV29-1, the J call TRBJ1-1; 7 bases are a match to TRBD1. Looked up from germline, CDR1 is SQVTM and CDR2 is ANQGSEA. The CDR3 consists of 13 residues. The trim removed 5 bases at V and 3 bases at J, leaving 6 bases unmatched. The CDR3 DNA reads as TGCAGCGTTTCGGCTCAGGGGGACACTGAAGCTTTCTTT. Amino acid sequence: CSVSAQGDTEAFF. Full variable domain (rest looked up from reference TRBV29-1 and TRBJ1-1): SAVISQKPSRDICQRGTSLTIQCQVDSQVTMMFWYRQQPGQSLTLIATANQGSEATYESGFVIDKFPISRPNLTFSTLTVSNMSPEDSSIYLCSVSAQGDTEAFFGQGTRLTVV.

The V gene is TRBV29-1, the J gene TRBJ2-7, with 8 bases identical to TRBD1. V lost 6 bases and J lost 1; bases outside the gene matches: 5. CDR3 length equals 13 residues. Germline values: CDR1 SQVTM, CDR2 ANQGSEA. CDR3 sequence (DNA): TGCAGCGTAAGGAGGACAGGGTCCTACGAGCAGTACTTC. Translation gives CSVRRTGSYEQYF.

This chain uses TRBV19 with TRBJ1-1; tentatively, D is TRBD1 (6 bases). Trimming cost V 9 bases and J 2 bases, with 22 bases left between them. Germline CDR1 is LNHDA and CDR2 is SQIVND (reference sequence). This CDR3 region has 16 residues. CDR3 sequence reads: CASLKIMGALNTEAFF. The DNA of the CDR3 is TGTGCCAGCCTGAAGATAATGGGGGCACTAAACACTGAAGCTTTCTTT.

This clone was seen just once. This rearrangement joins TRBV9 to TRBJ1-2, with unresolved D. V gave up 7 bases and J gave up 4 bases, with 14 bases separating them. In germline, CDR1 is SGDLS, CDR2 YYNGEE. This CDR3 has 13 residues. The CDR3 nucleotides are TGTGCCAGCCTTAGCTCCCACTCCTATGGCTACACCTTC. Translating it yields CASLSSHSYGYTF.

The chain uses TRBV6-2 or TRBV6-3 and TRBJ1-5; maybe TRBD1 (5 bases). Germline values: CDR1 MNHEY, CDR2 SVGEGT. Trimming stripped 2 bases from V and 4 bases from J, with 18 bases between. This CDR3 contains 17 residues. CDR3 nucleotide sequence: TGTGCCAGCAGTTACCCCACCGTTGCCAGGGTGAATCAGCCCCAGCATTTT. It is translated as CASSYPTVARVNQPQHF.

The chain recombines TRBV20-1 with TRBJ2-7; D uncertain. The V gene lost 5 bases and the J gene lost 7 bases, with 12 bases spanning the gap. The V gene's germline CDR1 is DFQATT and CDR2 SNEGSKA (reference sequence). There are 11 residues in the CDR3. Here the CDR3 reads CSALSTEEQYF. The CDR3 DNA reads TGCAGTGCTTTATCGACGGAAGAGCAGTACTTC.

The genes are TRBV5-4 and TRBJ1-3; no reliable D call. Between the trimmed V and J ends, which lost 5 bases and 3 bases, there was a span of 9 bases. Germline CDR1 reads SGHNT; CDR2 reads YYREEE (reference sequence). The CDR3 contains 13 residues. CDR3 nucleotide sequence: TGTGCCAGCAGAGGTCAGTTTGGAAACACCATATATTTT. As protein: CASRGQFGNTIYF.

The V call is TRBV7-9, the J call TRBJ1-4, with 8 positions matching TRBD1. J lost 8 bases, V lost 2 bases, and 7 bases had no gene match. The CDR3 has 15 residues. Germline CDR1 is SEHNR and CDR2 is FQNEAQ (reference sequence). The CDR3 nucleotides read TGTGCCAGCAGCTTACGTCGCACAGGGGGGGAAAAACTGTTTTTT. Translating gives CASSLRRTGGEKLFF.

The CDR3 sequence is CASSAFLGNTEAFF. The DNA for the CDR3 is TGTGCCAGCAGCGCCTTTTTAGGGAACACTGAAGCTTTCTTT. The chain combines TRBV6-5 with TRBJ1-1; D is uncertain. The V end was cut by 6 bases, the J end by 1 base, with 12 bases between. Germline CDR1 reads MNHEY; CDR2 reads SVGAGI. CDR3 size: 14 residues.

The V gene is TRBV6-5, the J gene TRBJ1-1, with D maybe TRBD1 (5 bases). With 6 bases removed from V and 7 bases from J, the gap between germline ends came to 15 bases. This CDR3 contains 13 residues. Germline V lookup: CDR1 MNHEY, CDR2 SVGAGI. CDR3 protein: CASSPLGEGEAFF. CDR3 sequence (DNA): TGTGCCAGCAGCCCCCTAGGGGAGGGTGAAGCTTTCTTT.

The V and J genes are TRBV5-6 and TRBJ2-1, with 8 nucleotides matching TRBD1. V lost 4 bases, J lost 12 bases, and 9 bases stayed unmatched. CDR3 size: 13 residues. Germline V gene lookup returns CDR1 SGHDT and CDR2 YYEEEE. As DNA, the CDR3 is TGTGCCAGCAGCCAGACAGGGGCCCAAGGGCAGTTCTTC. Residues: CASSQTGAQGQFF.

V usage is TRBV7-2 and J usage is TRBJ1-2; 8 bases agree with TRBD1. The CDR3 length is 15 residues. V dropped 0 bases and J dropped 8; count of bases not matched to a gene: 8. The germline CDR1 and CDR2 sequences are SGHTA and FQGNSA. CDR3 sequence reads: CASSLAVQGARGYTF. The CDR3 DNA sequence: TGTGCCAGCAGCTTAGCGGTCCAGGGGGCAAGGGGCTACACCTTC.

There are a few counts of this clone. V is TRBV27 and J is TRBJ1-6; D might be TRBD1 (6 bases). V lost 3 bases, J lost 6 bases, and 9 bases lay in between. The CDR3 has 14 residues. Germline V gene data show CDR1 as MNHEY and CDR2 as SMNVEV (reference sequence). The CDR3 sequence is CASSFRGGNSPLHF. Written as DNA, the CDR3 is TGTGCCAGCAGTTTCAGGGGAGGTAATTCACCCCTCCACTTT.

V and J are TRBV29-1 and TRBJ1-1, with D maybe TRBD1 (5 bases). The CDR3 length is 13 residues. Germline V gene lookup returns CDR1 SQVTM and CDR2 ANQGSEA. Trimming took 5 bases from V and 5 from J, leaving 15 bases between them. The DNA for the CDR3 is TGCAGCGTTCTCGACAGCCGAAGAACTGAAGCTTTCTTT. Translating it yields CSVLDSRRTEAFF. Based on the CDR3 plus reference TRBV29-1 and TRBJ1-1, the full variable domain is SAVISQKPSRDICQRGTSLTIQCQVDSQVTMMFWYRQQPGQSLTLIATANQGSEATYESGFVIDKFPISRPNLTFSTLTVSNMSPEDSSIYLCSVLDSRRTEAFFGQGTRLTVV.

This chain uses TRBV18 with TRBJ2-7; 9 nucleotides align to TRBD1. The germline V gene has CDR1 KGHSH and CDR2 LQKENI. V lost 5 bases and J lost 2; bases outside the gene matches: 4. The CDR3 contains 14 residues. CDR3 DNA sequence: TGTGCCAGCTCAAATAACAGGGGGCCCTACGAGCAGTACTTC. Translation gives CASSNNRGPYEQYF.

V is TRBV5-6 and J is TRBJ1-1, with D unresolved. Deletions cut 2 bases from V and 1 base from J, with 6 bases between. CDR3 size: 13 residues. Germline CDR1 is SGHDT and CDR2 is YYEEEE. Here the CDR3 reads CASSLTGNTEAFF. CDR3 in DNA: TGTGCCAGCAGCTTAACGGGGAACACTGAAGCTTTCTTT. Full variable domain (rest looked up from reference TRBV5-6 and TRBJ1-1): DAGVTQSPTHLIKTRGQQVTLRCSPKSGHDTVSWYQQALGQGPQFIFQYYEEEERQRGNFPDRFSGHQFPNYSSELNVNALLLGDSALYLCASSLTGNTEAFFGQGTRLTVV.

J is TRBJ1-1 and V is TRBV27; TRBD1 might be the D (5 bases). V was trimmed by 3 bases and J by 4 bases, leaving 9 bases between them. This CDR3 has 13 residues. The germline V gene has CDR1 MNHEY and CDR2 SMNVEV (reference sequence). The CDR3 DNA is TGTGCCAGCAGTTTTGTGAGGGGCACTGAAGCTTTCTTT. It is translated as CASSFVRGTEAFF.

This sequence joins TRBV7-9 and TRBJ2-2; the D call may be TRBD1 or TRBD2 (5 bases each). V gave up 2 bases and J gave up 1 base, with 11 bases separating them. From germline, CDR1 is SEHNR and CDR2 FQNEAQ (reference sequence). This CDR3 has 16 residues. The CDR3 spells CASSLMGTQNTGELFF. The CDR3 DNA sequence: TGTGCCAGCAGCTTAATGGGGACCCAGAACACCGGGGAGCTGTTTTTT.

J is TRBJ2-5 and V is TRBV11-2; no clear D. Germline V gene sequence: CDR1 SGHAT, CDR2 FQNNGV. V shed 1 base and J shed 4 bases, with 7 bases lying between them. CDR3 size: 13 residues. This CDR3 reads CASSLGQTETQYF. CDR3 in DNA: TGTGCCAGCAGCTTAGGCCAGACAGAGACCCAGTACTTC.

The rearrangement uses TRBV2 and TRBJ1-2, with 8 bases identical to TRBD1. CDR1 and CDR2 from the germline V gene are SNHLY and FYNNEI. This CDR3 comprises 15 residues. V trimming: 5 bases; J trimming: 6 bases; junction bases outside the gene matches: 11. As DNA, the CDR3 is TGTGCCAGCAGTCCAGACAGGGGATCTTATGATGGCTACACCTTC. Protein product: CASSPDRGSYDGYTF.

This clone was counted once. J is TRBJ1-4 and V is TRBV6-5; D possibly corresponds to TRBD1 (5 bases). Germline V CDR1 and CDR2: MNHEY, SVGAGI. The CDR3 covers 15 residues. Trimming left V 6 bases short and J 3 bases short, with 14 bases between. The CDR3 region has the DNA TGTGCCAGCAGCCCAGTCGGGGGTGCTAATGAAAAACTGTTTTTT. This sequence encodes CASSPVGGANEKLFF.

The V and J genes are TRBV30 and TRBJ2-5; 8 bases agree with TRBD1. The germline gives CDR1 GTSNPN, CDR2 SVGIG (reference sequence). Unmatched junction bases numbered 9, after V lost 7 bases and J lost 5 bases. The CDR3 is 13 residues long. The CDR3 spells CAFQGATRETQYF. DNA for the CDR3: TGTGCCTTTCAGGGGGCGACGAGGGAGACCCAGTACTTC. Full variable domain (rest looked up from reference TRBV30 and TRBJ2-5): SQTIHQWPATLVQPVGSPLSLECTVEGTSNPNLYWYRQAAGRGLQLLFYSVGIGQISSEVPQNLSASRPQDRQFILSSKKLLLSDSGFYLCAFQGATRETQYFGPGTRLLVL.

V is TRBV5-1 and J is TRBJ1-6; TRBD1 is a possible D gene (6 bases). Trimming removed 6 bases from V and 7 bases from J, with 14 bases in between. The CDR3 runs 14 residues. Germline CDR1 reads SGHRS; CDR2 reads YFSETQ. The CDR3 here is CASKARGANSPLHF. For the CDR3, the DNA is TGCGCCAGCAAAGCGCGGGGGGCCAATTCACCCCTCCACTTT. Based on the CDR3 plus reference TRBV5-1 and TRBJ1-6, the full variable domain is KAGVTQTPRYLIKTRGQQVTLSCSPISGHRSVSWYQQTPGQGLQFLFEYFSETQRNKGNFPGRFSGRQFSNSRSEMNVSTLELGDSALYLCASKARGANSPLHFGNGTRLTVT.

In this sample, this clone turned up once. This chain links TRBV7-2 with TRBJ2-1; perhaps TRBD1 as D (6 bases). Germline V gene sequence: CDR1 SGHTA, CDR2 FQGNSA. CDR3 length: 15 residues. Trimming shortened V by 5 bases and J by 0 bases, and 11 bases separated the two germline ends. The CDR3 sequence: CASSATGSSYNEQFF. CDR3 coding DNA: TGTGCCAGCAGCGCAACAGGGAGCTCCTACAATGAGCAGTTCTTC.

The chain couples TRBV7-8 to TRBJ1-3; a possible D gene is TRBD1 (5 bases). The CDR3 is 15 residues long. V was clipped by 5 bases and J by 4 bases, with 15 bases between them. Germline V lookup: CDR1 SGHVS, CDR2 FQNEAQ. CDR3: CASSLGRGVGNTIYF. The CDR3 DNA reads TGTGCCAGCAGCCTGGGAAGGGGAGTCGGAAACACCATATATTTT.

The chain uses TRBV6-4 and TRBJ2-2, with TRBD2 as a possible D gene (6 bases). Germline CDR1 reads MRHNA; CDR2 reads SNTAGT. This CDR3 is built from 13 residues. Trimming pared 4 bases from V and 4 bases from J, leaving 7 bases between. DNA for the CDR3: TGTGCCAGCAGTGCGCGGGGCACCGGGGAGCTGTTTTTT. Translating gives CASSARGTGELFF.